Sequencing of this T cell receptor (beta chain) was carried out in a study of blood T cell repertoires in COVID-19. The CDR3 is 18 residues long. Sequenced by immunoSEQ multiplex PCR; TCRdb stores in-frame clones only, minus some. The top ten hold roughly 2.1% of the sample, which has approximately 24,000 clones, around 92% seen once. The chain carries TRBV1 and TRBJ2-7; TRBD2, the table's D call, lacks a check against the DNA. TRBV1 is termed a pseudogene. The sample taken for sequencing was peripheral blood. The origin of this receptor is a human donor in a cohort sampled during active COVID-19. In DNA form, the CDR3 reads TGCACCAGCAGCCAATGGGACGCGGGAGGGTTTTCGTCCTACGAGCAGTACTTC. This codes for CTSSQWDAGGFSSYEQYF.